Sequencing of this T cell receptor (beta chain) was carried out in a study of T-cell memory formation after mild COVID-19. TCRdb re-called the 5' RACE reads through MiXCR, storing one row per CDR3 protein. The sample consists of 350,000 to 550,000 distinct CDR3 sequences, more than 15% of them appearing once. Study-level results: There were some responding clones in pre-infection memory, which suggested that cross-reactive memory had joined.

To note about this clonotype: Its cognate antigen is unknown.

Trimming removed 2 bases from V and 3 bases from J, with 14 bases in between. CDR1 and CDR2 (germline): SQVTM, ANQGSEA. This CDR3 spans 14 amino acids. Sequencing input: PBMCs or a T cell subset sorted from them (not recorded which). This TCR came from a man between 18 and 35 years old who had mild COVID-19 (a few samples of this study predate the infection). Cell type and time point are not known. The gene calls are TRBV29-1 and TRBJ2-7; TRBD1 might be the D (5 bases). The CDR3: CSVETAGKSYEQYF. CDR3 nucleotides: TGCAGCGTTGAAACTGCAGGGAAGAGCTACGAGCAGTACTTC.